This TCR beta chain was obtained from a study of read filtering for tumor transcriptome and immune sequencing. Overall study results and limits: IR-seq and RNA-seq agreed better without single-read clonotypes.

Deletions cut 2 bases from V and 4 bases from J, with 9 bases between. The CDR3 runs 13 residues. CDR1 WNHNN and CDR2 SYGVQD come from the germline V gene (reference sequence). This library used 300 to 500 ng RNA and molecular barcoded adaptors spanning alpha/delta and beta/gamma chains. TCRdb itself ran the reads through MiXCR, one entry per CDR3 protein. The sample gives roughly 41,000 distinct CDR3 sequences, roughly an eighth of which show up once; about 36% is in the top ten. This clonotype was picked up many times. Its antigen is currently unknown. This sequence originates from a donor aged 40 or older with multiple myeloma. Sequencing was performed on a population of CD138-negative cells sorted from bone marrow. The rearrangement links TRBV10-1 to TRBJ2-7; no reliable D call. CDR3 in amino acids: CASSEGPPYEQYF. The CDR3 DNA reads TGCGCCAGCAGTGAGGGACCTCCGTACGAGCAGTACTTC.